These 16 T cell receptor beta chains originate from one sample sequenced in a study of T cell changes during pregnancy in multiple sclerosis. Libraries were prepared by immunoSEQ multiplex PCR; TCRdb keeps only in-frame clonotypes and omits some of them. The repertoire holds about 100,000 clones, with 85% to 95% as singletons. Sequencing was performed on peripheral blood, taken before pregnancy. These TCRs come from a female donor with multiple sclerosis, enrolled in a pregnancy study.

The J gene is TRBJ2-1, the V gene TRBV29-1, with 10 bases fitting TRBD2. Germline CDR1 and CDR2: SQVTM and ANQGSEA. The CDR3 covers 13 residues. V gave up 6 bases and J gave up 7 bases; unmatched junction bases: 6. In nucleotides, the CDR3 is TGCAGCGTCGTCCTAGCGGGAGTGAATGAGCAGTTCTTC. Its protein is CSVVLAGVNEQFF.

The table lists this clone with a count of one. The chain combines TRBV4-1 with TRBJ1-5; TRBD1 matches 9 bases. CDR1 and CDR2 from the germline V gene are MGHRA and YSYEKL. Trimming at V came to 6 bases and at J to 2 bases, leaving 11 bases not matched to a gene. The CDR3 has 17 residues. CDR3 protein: CASRHIGTGRGNQPQHF. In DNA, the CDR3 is TGCGCCAGCAGACACATCGGGACAGGGAGGGGCAATCAGCCCCAGCATTTT.

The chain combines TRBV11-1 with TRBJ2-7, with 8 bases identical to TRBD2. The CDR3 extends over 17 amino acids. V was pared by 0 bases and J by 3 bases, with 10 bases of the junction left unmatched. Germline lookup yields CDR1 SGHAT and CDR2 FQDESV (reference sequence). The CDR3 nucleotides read TGTGCCAGCAGCTTAGCTTCCCCGAGCGGGAGATTCTACGAGCAGTACTTC. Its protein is CASSLASPSGRFYEQYF. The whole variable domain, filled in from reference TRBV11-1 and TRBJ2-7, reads EAEVAQSPRYKITEKSQAVAFWCDPISGHATLYWYRQILGQGPELLVQFQDESVVDDSQLPKDRFSAERLKGVDSTLKIQPAELGDSAMYLCASSLASPSGRFYEQYFGPGTRLTVT.

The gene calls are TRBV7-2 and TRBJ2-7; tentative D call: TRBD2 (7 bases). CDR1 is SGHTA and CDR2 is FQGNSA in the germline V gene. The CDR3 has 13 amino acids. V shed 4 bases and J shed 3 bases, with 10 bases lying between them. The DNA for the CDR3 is TGTGCCAGCAGCTGGGGGGGACACTACGAGCAGTACTTC. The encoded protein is CASSWGGHYEQYF. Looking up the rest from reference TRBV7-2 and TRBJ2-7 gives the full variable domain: GAGVSQSPSNKVTEKGKDVELRCDPISGHTALYWYRQSLGQGLEFLIYFQGNSAPDKSGLPSDRFSAERTGGSVSTLTIQRTQQEDSAVYLCASSWGGHYEQYFGPGTRLTVT.

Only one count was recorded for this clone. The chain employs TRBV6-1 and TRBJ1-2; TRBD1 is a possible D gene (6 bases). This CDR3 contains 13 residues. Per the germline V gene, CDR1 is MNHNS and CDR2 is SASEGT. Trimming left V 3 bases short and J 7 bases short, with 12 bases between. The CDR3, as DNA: TGTGCCAGCAGTGAGGACAGTGTGCGTGGCTACACCTTC. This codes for CASSEDSVRGYTF.

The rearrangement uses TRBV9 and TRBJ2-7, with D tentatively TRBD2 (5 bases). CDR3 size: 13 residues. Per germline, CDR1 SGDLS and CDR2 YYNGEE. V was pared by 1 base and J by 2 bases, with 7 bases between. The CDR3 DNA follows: TGTGCCAGCAGCGTAAACGGGGCCTACGAGCAGTACTTC. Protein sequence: CASSVNGAYEQYF.

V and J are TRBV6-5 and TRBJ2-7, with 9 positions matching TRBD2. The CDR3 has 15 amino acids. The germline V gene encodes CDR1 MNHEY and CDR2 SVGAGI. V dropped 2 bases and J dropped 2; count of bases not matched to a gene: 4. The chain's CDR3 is CASSYGAGGPYEQYF. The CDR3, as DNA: TGTGCCAGCAGTTACGGGGCGGGAGGGCCCTACGAGCAGTACTTC.

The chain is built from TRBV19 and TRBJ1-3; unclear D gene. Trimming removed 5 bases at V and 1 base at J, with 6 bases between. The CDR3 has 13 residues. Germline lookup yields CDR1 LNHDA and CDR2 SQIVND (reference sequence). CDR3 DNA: TGTGCCAGTAGTGTCCAATCTGGAAACACCATATATTTT. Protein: CASSVQSGNTIYF.

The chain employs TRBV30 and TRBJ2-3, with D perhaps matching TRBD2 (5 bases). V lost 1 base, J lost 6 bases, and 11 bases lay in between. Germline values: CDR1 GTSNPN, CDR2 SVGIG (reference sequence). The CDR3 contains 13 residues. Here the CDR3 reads CAWSEGRGDTQYF. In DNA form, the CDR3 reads TGTGCCTGGAGTGAAGGAAGAGGGGATACGCAGTATTTT.

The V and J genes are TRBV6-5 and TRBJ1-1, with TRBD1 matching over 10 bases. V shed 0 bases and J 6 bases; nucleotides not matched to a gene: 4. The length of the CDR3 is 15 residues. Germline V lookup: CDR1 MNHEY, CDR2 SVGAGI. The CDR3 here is CASSYSGQGLAEAFF. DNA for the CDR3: TGTGCCAGCAGTTACTCGGGACAGGGGCTAGCTGAAGCTTTCTTT.

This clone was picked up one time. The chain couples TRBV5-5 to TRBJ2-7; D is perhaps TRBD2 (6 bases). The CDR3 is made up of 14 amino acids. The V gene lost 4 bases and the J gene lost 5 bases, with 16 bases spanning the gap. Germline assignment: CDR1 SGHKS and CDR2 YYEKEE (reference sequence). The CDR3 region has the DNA TGTGCCAGCAGCGGGTGGAGGGGAACGGACGAGCAGTACTTC. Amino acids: CASSGWRGTDEQYF. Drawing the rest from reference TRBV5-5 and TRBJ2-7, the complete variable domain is DAGVTQSPTHLIKTRGQQVTLRCSPISGHKSVSWYQQVLGQGPQFIFQYYEKEERGRGNFPDRFSARQFPNYSSELNVNALLLGDSALYLCASSGWRGTDEQYFGPGTRLTVT.

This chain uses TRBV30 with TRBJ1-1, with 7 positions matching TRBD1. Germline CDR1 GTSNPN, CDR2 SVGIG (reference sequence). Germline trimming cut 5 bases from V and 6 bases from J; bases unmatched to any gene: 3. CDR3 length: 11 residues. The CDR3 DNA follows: TGTGCCTGGCGGACAGGCGCTGAAGCTTTCTTT. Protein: CAWRTGAEAFF.

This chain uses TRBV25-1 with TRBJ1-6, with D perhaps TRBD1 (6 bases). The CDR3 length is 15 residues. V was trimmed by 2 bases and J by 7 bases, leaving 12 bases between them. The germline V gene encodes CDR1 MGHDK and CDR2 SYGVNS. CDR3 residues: CASSEPTGSNSPLHF. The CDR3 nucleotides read TGTGCCAGCAGTGAACCCACAGGGTCAAATTCACCCCTCCACTTT.

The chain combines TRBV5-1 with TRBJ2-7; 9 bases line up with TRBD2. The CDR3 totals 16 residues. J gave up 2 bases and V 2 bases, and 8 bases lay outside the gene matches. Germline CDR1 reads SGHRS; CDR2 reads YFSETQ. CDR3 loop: CASSFGGGRDAYEQYF. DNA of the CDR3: TGCGCCAGCAGCTTCGGAGGCGGGAGGGACGCCTACGAGCAGTACTTC.

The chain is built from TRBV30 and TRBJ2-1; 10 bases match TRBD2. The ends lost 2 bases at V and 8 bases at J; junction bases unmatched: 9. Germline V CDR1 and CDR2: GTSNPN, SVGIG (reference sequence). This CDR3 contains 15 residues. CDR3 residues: CAWSTLAGVQDEQFF. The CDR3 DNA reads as TGTGCCTGGAGTACCCTAGCGGGAGTGCAGGATGAGCAGTTCTTC.

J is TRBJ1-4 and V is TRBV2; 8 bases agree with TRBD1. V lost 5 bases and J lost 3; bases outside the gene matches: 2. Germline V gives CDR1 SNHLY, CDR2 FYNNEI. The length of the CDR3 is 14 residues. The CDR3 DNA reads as TGTGCCAGCAGTCAACAGGGGGCTAATGAAAAACTGTTTTTT. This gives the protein CASSQQGANEKLFF.